The TCR beta chain under discussion was sequenced for a study of cytomegalovirus exposure and HLA in healthy donors. The CDR3 runs 12 residues. Germline V gives CDR1 SEHNR, CDR2 FQNEAQ (reference sequence). The V gene lost 6 bases and the J gene lost 1 base, with 6 bases spanning the gap. Study results and caveats: Some V segments, TRBV6-2 and TRBV6-3 among them, were indistinguishable and were therefore excluded.

Researchers ran the PCR with 60 Vbeta and 13 Jbeta primers. Original analysis: Unique TCR beta chains totaled about 73 million in a later count, with around 12 million of them shared. Assay: immunoSEQ multiplex PCR; the TCRdb copy retains only in-frame clones and omits some. Clonal size and the V and J genes are those of that table, whereas D and trimming came from the DNA. The sample holds over 150,000 clones, around 83% seen once. Remarks on this clone: Antigen: not known.

This clonotype was obtained from a woman aged 45-65 years in good health and CMV-seropositive. Sequenced: PBMCs. The chain links TRBV7-9 to TRBJ1-2; D call uncertain. This CDR3 is CASSFRNYGYTF. The DNA of the CDR3 is TGTGCCAGCAGTTTCCGTAACTATGGCTACACCTTC.